The present entry profiles one T cell receptor (beta chain) with its context. The antigen remains unidentified. This sample is part of a study of T cell responses to AZD1222 COVID-19 vaccine. Findings and limits, study-wide: Clonal diversity may have been underestimated in mostly white British donors. Seropositivity was recorded at baseline in only a handful of AZD1222 recipients. All repertoire sampling was performed exclusively after the peak T cell response. Regions 160-218 and 743-854 dominated among vaccine-associated CD4 TCRs spanning spike.

TCRdb's table, derived via immunoSEQ multiplex PCR, lists solely in-frame clones and lacks some. The sample lists about 100,000 clones, about 92% occurring once. Germline values: CDR1 SGHRS, CDR2 YFSETQ. V shed 0 bases and J 3 bases; nucleotides not matched to a gene: 3. The CDR3 is 16 residues long. Sequences were derived from peripheral blood, sampled on day 0 of MenACWY control vaccination. The clonotype was recovered from an adult in good health. The V gene is TRBV5-1, the J gene TRBJ2-3, with 11 bases lining up with TRBD2. The CDR3 protein is CASSLASGGNTDTQYF. CDR3 coding DNA: TGCGCCAGCAGCTTGGCTAGCGGGGGGAATACAGATACGCAGTATTTT. The variable domain in full, with the rest retrieved from reference TRBV5-1 and TRBJ2-3, is KAGVTQTPRYLIKTRGQQVTLSCSPISGHRSVSWYQQTPGQGLQFLFEYFSETQRNKGNFPGRFSGRQFSNSRSEMNVSTLELGDSALYLCASSLASGGNTDTQYFGPGTRLTVL.